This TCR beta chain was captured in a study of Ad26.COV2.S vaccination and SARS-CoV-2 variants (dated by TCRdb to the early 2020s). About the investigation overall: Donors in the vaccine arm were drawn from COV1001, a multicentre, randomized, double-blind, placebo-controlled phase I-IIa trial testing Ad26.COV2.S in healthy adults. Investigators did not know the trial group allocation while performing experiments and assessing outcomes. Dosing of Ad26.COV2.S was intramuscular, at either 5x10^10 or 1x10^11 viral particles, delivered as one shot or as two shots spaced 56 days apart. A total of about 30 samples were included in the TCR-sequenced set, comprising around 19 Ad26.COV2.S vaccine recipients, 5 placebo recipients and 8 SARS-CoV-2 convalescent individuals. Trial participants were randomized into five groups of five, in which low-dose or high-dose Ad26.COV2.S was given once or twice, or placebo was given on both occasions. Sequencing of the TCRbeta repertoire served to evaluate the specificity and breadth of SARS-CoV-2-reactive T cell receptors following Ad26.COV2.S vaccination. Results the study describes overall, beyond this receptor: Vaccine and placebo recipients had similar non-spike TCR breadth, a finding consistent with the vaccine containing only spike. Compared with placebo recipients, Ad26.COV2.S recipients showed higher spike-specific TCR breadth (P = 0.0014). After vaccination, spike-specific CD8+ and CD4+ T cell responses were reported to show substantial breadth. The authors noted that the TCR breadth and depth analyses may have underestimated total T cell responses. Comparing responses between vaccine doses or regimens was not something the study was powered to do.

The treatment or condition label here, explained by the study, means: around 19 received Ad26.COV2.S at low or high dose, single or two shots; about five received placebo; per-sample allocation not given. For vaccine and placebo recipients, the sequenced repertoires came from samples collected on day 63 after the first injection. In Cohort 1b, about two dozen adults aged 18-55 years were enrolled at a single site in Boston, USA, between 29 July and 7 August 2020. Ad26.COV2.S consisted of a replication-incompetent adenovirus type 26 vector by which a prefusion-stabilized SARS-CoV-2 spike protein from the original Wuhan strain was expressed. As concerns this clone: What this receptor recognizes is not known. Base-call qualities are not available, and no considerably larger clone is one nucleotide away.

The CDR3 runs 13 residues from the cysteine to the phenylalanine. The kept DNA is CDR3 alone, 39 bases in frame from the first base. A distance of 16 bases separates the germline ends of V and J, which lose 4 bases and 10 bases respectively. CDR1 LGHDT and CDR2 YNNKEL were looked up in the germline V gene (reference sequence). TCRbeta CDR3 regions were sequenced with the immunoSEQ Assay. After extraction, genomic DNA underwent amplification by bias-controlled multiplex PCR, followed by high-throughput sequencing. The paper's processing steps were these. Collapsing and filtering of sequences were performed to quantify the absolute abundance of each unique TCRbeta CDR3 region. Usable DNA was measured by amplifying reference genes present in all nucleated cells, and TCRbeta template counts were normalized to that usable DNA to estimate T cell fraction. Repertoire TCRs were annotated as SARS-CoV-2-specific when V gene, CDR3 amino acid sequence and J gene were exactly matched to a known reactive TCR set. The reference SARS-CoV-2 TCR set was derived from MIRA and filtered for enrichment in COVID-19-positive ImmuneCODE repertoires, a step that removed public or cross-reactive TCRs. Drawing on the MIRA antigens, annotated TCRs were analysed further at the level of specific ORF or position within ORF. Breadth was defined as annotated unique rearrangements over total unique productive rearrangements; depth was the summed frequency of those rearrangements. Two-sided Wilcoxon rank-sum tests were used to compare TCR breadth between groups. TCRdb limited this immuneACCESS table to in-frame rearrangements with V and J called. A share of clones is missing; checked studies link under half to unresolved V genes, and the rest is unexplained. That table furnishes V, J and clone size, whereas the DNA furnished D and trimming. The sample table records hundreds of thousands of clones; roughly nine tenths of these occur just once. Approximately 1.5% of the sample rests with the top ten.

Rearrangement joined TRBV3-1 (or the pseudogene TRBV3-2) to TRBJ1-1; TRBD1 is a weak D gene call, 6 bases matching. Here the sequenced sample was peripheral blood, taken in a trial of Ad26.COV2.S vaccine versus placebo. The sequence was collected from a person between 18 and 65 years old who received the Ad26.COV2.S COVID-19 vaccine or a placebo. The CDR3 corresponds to CASSLWGPQGAFF. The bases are TGTGCCAGCAGCCTATGGGGGCCTCAAGGAGCTTTCTTT.